This record concerns one TCR beta chain sequence. Its target is unknown. Method: immunoSEQ multiplex PCR; TCRdb's copy keeps in-frame clones and lacks some. This sample yields 15,000 to 20,000 clones, of which approximately 81% are seen a single time; approximately 15% belongs to the top ten. The data stem from a study of cytotoxic CD8 clonotypes in ibrutinib-treated CLL. Regarding the study as a whole: Sampling times differed between sustained-remission and progressing patients.

The V gene's germline CDR1 is LGHNA and CDR2 YSLEER. The junction had 8 bases not matched to a gene; V was cut back by 6 bases and J by 1 base. The CDR3 extends over 16 amino acids. The gene calls are TRBV4-3 and TRBJ1-1; the match to TRBD1 covers 10 bases. This sequence originates from a human donor with chronic lymphocytic leukemia. The sample was PBMCs, taken before ibrutinib treatment. The CDR3 protein is CASRAGTGAWNTEAFF. In DNA form, the CDR3 reads TGCGCCAGCAGAGCAGGGACAGGGGCTTGGAACACTGAAGCTTTCTTT.